By share, the clone carrying this T cell receptor beta chain counts as medium-sized. Its antigen remains unknown. Germline loops: CDR1 MNHEY, CDR2 SVGEGT. The trim removed 8 bases at V and 3 bases at J, leaving 4 bases unmatched. The CDR3 is made up of 12 amino acids. A unique molecular identifier was carried by every single TCR cDNA molecule. TCRdb used MiXCR to reprocess the 5' RACE reads, holding one entry per CDR3 protein. This table holds roughly 10,000 distinct CDR3 sequences, roughly 7.9% found once. The time point was: sample taken at primary tumor resection. Untreated early-stage non-small cell lung cancer patients, around 70 in total, were the donors. Whole RNA came from tumor, nontumor lung or frozen PBMC and was sequenced without being sorted. This sample is drawn from a study of spatial heterogeneity in lung cancer. Overall study context: Strongly correlated with TCR transcript counts in tumor regions was a T cell module score, which was a transcriptional module score calculated from matched bulk RNA-seq.

Study-wide results and caveats: Counts of expanded alpha and beta TCRs within tumors tracked the tumor nonsynonymous mutation count.

The TCR was taken from a female donor with early-stage non-small cell lung cancer. This chain connects TRBV6-2 or TRBV6-3 to TRBJ2-7; 7 bases fit TRBD1. The material was lung tumor tissue, obtained at surgery. CDR3 sequence reads: CASGDRRYEQYF. CDR3 sequence (DNA): TGTGCCAGCGGGGACAGACGCTACGAGCAGTACTTC.